Here is one T cell receptor (beta chain) with its context. The antigen it recognizes is unknown. The sample holds no much larger clone one base away, and base qualities are not on file. The data were obtained in a study of blood T cell repertoires in COVID-19 (dated by TCRdb to the early 2020s). Some background on the complete study: Samples covering the acute and convalescent phases of COVID-19 were provided by collaborators in the United States, Italy and Spain. Sample metadata almost always included a de-identified subject ID, COVID-19 status, age in years and sex. The material from the prospective study consisted of cDNA or gDNA derived from T cells, B-cell-depleted T cells, or PBMCs. The samples were drawn from two sources: the first 160 participants of the ongoing ImmuneRACE study, and 1,000 to 1,500 subjects contributed by 6 global collaborators. The repertoires were released in a freely available public database intended as a resource for research on the immune response to SARS-CoV-2. HLA class I and class II types, where available, came from metadata supplied by the sample provider rather than from assay-based typing. The dataset comprised deeply sampled blood TCRbeta repertoires from subjects exposed to, actively infected with, or recovered from COVID-19. Study-wide findings and limitations: The quantity of clinical and demographic metadata differed by source and by participant and was supplied without curation.

Participants in the prospective study were aged roughly 18 to 100 years, lived in under 30 United States geographic areas, and enrolled through a virtual design. Cohort assignment in the prospective study relied on participant-reported clinical history from a screening survey and a study questionnaire. Mobile phlebotomists in the prospective study collected whole blood, serum and a nasopharyngeal or oropharyngeal swab from every participant. Participants in the prospective study had the option to provide additional blood draws and questionnaires over a 2-month period. Prospective study blood samples were shipped either frozen or at room temperature before DNA extraction. TCRbeta CDR3 regions were amplified from genomic DNA by means of the immunoSEQ Assay, a bias-controlled multiplex PCR. Per the authors' processing: Within the assay, amplification of reference gene primers was used to estimate how many nucleated cells each sample contained. Sequence reads were collapsed and filtered to measure the absolute abundance of every unique TCRbeta CDR3 rearrangement. For each sample, productive Simpson clonality was calculated by taking the square root of Simpson's diversity index across productive rearrangements. Imported from immuneACCESS, the table was reduced by TCRdb to in-frame sequences with V and J called. These copies leave out some clones; in studies compared against another copy, an unresolved V gene accounts for under half, and the cause of the remainder is not known. Clone size and the V and J calls come from that table; the DNA yielded D and trimming. This sample is represented by some 190,000 clones; more than 70% of them were singletons. The top ten hold about 6% of the sample.

The germline V gene (reference sequence) specifies LNHDA as CDR1 and SQIVND as CDR2. The CDR3 numbers 14 residues from cysteine through phenylalanine. The only DNA kept is the CDR3, 42 bases in frame from the first base. V sheds 8 bases and J sheds 4 bases, leaving 15 bases between their ends. Sequencing was performed on PBMCs or T cells enriched from blood (not recorded which). This TCR was recovered from a middle-aged man with acute COVID-19. The receptor chain draws on TRBV19 and TRBJ1-5; no D segment can be confidently identified. The nucleotides read TGTGCCAGTCGTGACCGACTCGGTAATCAGCCCCAGCATTTT. This yields the protein CASRDRLGNQPQHF.